This T cell receptor beta chain was profiled in a study of blood T cell repertoires in COVID-19. On the study more broadly: Specimens from acute and convalescent COVID-19 originated in the United States, Italy and Spain. PBMCs, B-cell-depleted T cells, or T cells provided the cDNA or gDNA that made up the material.

Details on this clone: Distinct nucleotide sequences in the sample also encode this CDR3.

While infection was still active, Seattle patients were enrolled and then followed longitudinally. In the original analysis: Reference gene primer amplification in the assay estimated nucleated cell counts. The method was immunoSEQ multiplex PCR; TCRdb's version includes in-frame clones alone and lacks a portion of them. V and J calls and clone size are copied from that table; D and trimming were computed from the DNA. Of about 180,000 clones in the sample, roughly 84% were seen once. The CDR3 sequence is 16 residues long. CDR1 and CDR2 (germline): MNHEY, SVGAGI. V lost 0 bases and J lost 5; bases outside the gene matches: 8.

This TCR derives from a person between 65 and 79 years old with COVID-19, enrolled during active disease. Input material: peripheral blood. The chain joins TRBV6-5 to TRBJ1-2; 8 positions match TRBD1. This chain's CDR3 is CASSYSRTGGGYGYTF. The CDR3 nucleotides read TGTGCCAGCAGTTACTCACGCACAGGGGGGGGTTATGGCTACACCTTC.